This record looks at one T cell receptor beta chain sequence and its context. As yet, its antigen is unknown. The data were taken from a study of cytomegalovirus exposure and HLA in healthy donors. The PCR employed 60 Vbeta primers together with 13 Jbeta primers. Original processing methods: An analysis performed later counted roughly 79 million unique TCR beta chains (approximately 10 million of them shared). Repertoires were generated with immunoSEQ multiplex PCR, while TCRdb's copy carries only in-frame clones and drops some. V and J calls and clone size are copied from that table; D and trimming were computed from the DNA. The repertoire includes roughly 160,000 clones, roughly 67% of them detected once, and 4.5% to 5.5% sits in the top ten. Germline CDR1 reads SGDLS; CDR2 reads YYNGEE. Trimming took 1 base from V and 7 from J; bases not matched to a gene: 7. The CDR3 is made up of 15 amino acids.

Findings and caveats of the study: Confirmation in vitro established that a few CMV-associated chains were specific for CMV antigens. Later genetic work tied a missense DCLRE1C variant to beta-chain V and J trimming. Being indistinguishable, some V segments were excluded, TRBV6-2 and TRBV6-3 among them.

The chain recombines TRBV9 with TRBJ2-3; 9 bases align to TRBD1. Input material: PBMCs. The receptor was isolated from a woman aged 18 to 35 in good health and CMV-seropositive. The CDR3 spells CASSVWTGEVNTQYF. For the CDR3, the DNA is TGTGCCAGCAGCGTATGGACAGGGGAAGTAAATACGCAGTATTTT. The variable domain in full, with the rest retrieved from reference TRBV9 and TRBJ2-3, is DSGVTQTPKHLITATGQRVTLRCSPRSGDLSVYWYQQSLDQGLQFLIQYYNGEERAKGNILERFSAQQFPDLHSELNLSSLELGDSALYFCASSVWTGEVNTQYFGPGTRLTVL.